This TCR beta chain was identified in a study of chemoradiotherapy in HPV16-positive cancers. The wider study: Functional T-cell assays on two HPV16-positive patients' cells defined candidate HPV-specific clones and common TCR motifs. Study findings and constraints: Only a couple of HPV16-positive patients supplied the functional HPV-specificity definition. During treatment, candidate HPV-specific clones and E7-related motifs expanded in tumor. Better recurrence-free survival went with HPV-responsive T-cell expansion in HPV16-positive patients.

This clone has a handful of counts. Its antigen remains unknown. Data came from immunoSEQ multiplex PCR; TCRdb stores just in-frame clones and leaves some out. Among 7,700 or so clones listed, around 62% were seen once. This specimen was acquired from a patient who underwent chemoradiotherapy. This sequence was found in a human donor with HPV-associated anogenital cancer.

The CDR3 DNA reads TGTGCCTGGAGTGGAATTGGCTCCTATGGCTACACCTTC. Its translation: CAWSGIGSYGYTF. The V gene is TRBV30, the J gene TRBJ1-2; D not resolved. V lost 1 base and J lost 4, with 10 bases in between. Germline V gene data show CDR1 as GTSNPN and CDR2 as SVGIG (reference sequence). This CDR3 contains 13 residues.